Listed here are 24 T cell receptor beta chains from one sample, sequenced in a study of cytomegalovirus exposure and HLA in healthy donors. The PCR had 60 Vbeta and 13 Jbeta primers. Sequenced by immunoSEQ multiplex PCR; TCRdb stores in-frame clones only, minus some. Its clone listing holds approximately 140,000 clones. Specimen: PBMCs. The source is a woman between 18 and 30 years old in good health and CMV-seronegative.

The chain has TRBV19 and TRBJ2-5; 8 positions agree with TRBD1. Germline V gene sequence: CDR1 LNHDA, CDR2 SQIVND (reference sequence). J was trimmed by 1 base and V by 6 bases; bases with no gene match: 1. The CDR3 has 13 residues. DNA for the CDR3: TGTGCCAGTAGCGGGACAGGCCAAGAGACCCAGTACTTC. Translation gives CASSGTGQETQYF.

The chain has TRBV7-3 and TRBJ2-5, with D possibly being TRBD2 (6 bases). Trimming shortened V by 0 bases and J by 11 bases, and 13 bases separated the two germline ends. This CDR3 is 13 amino acids long. CDR1 and CDR2 from the germline V gene are SGHTA and FQGTGA. The CDR3 is CASSLTRETSQYF. CDR3 bases: TGTGCCAGCAGCTTAACGCGGGAAACGAGTCAGTACTTC.

V usage is TRBV11-2 and J usage is TRBJ2-7; D unresolved. This CDR3 has 12 residues. The V gene's germline CDR1 is SGHAT and CDR2 FQNNGV. V gave up 3 bases and J gave up 2 bases, with 5 bases separating them. DNA for the CDR3: TGTGCCAGCAGCTTGAGGCCCTACGAGCAGTACTTC. Amino acid sequence: CASSLRPYEQYF.

The V call is TRBV13, the J call TRBJ2-1; the D is unclear. The V gene lost 2 bases and the J gene lost 8 bases, with 16 bases spanning the gap. The germline gives CDR1 PRHDT, CDR2 FYEKMQ (reference sequence). This CDR3 contains 15 residues. CDR3 amino acids: CASSLPSDHPHEQFF. The CDR3, as DNA: TGTGCCAGCAGCTTACCTTCAGATCATCCCCATGAGCAGTTCTTC.

The chain has TRBV2 and TRBJ1-2; weak D call: TRBD1 (5 bases). The CDR3 has 13 residues. Germline V CDR1 and CDR2: SNHLY, FYNNEI. The ends were cut back, 8 bases at V and 3 bases at J, with 13 bases in the middle. CDR3 region: CASVERQHYGYTF. For the CDR3, the DNA is TGTGCCAGCGTTGAGAGACAGCACTATGGCTACACCTTC.

The chain recombines TRBV7-9 with TRBJ2-1; 9 bases line up with TRBD2. Germline trimming cut 2 bases from V and 9 bases from J; bases unmatched to any gene: 14. From germline, CDR1 is SEHNR and CDR2 FQNEAQ (reference sequence). The CDR3 consists of 17 residues. The CDR3 DNA reads TGTGCCAGCAGCTTAACGGAGATTCGGCTAGCGGGACCTGAGCAGTTCTTC. This codes for CASSLTEIRLAGPEQFF.

This rearrangement joins TRBV27 to TRBJ1-1; possibly TRBD1 for D (6 bases). The CDR3 length is 15 residues. Trimming took off 2 bases at V and 4 bases at J, with 14 bases between the two ends. Germline V lookup: CDR1 MNHEY, CDR2 SMNVEV (reference sequence). In nucleotides, the CDR3 is TGTGCCAGCAGTTTAGAGAGGGGGGGCTCCACTGAAGCTTTCTTT. Its protein product is CASSLERGGSTEAFF.

V usage is TRBV28 and J usage is TRBJ2-1, with 13 bases that match TRBD2. The CDR3 length is 17 residues. Looked up from germline, CDR1 is MDHEN and CDR2 is SYDVKM. Unmatched junction bases numbered 6, after V lost 4 bases and J lost 3 bases. CDR3 loop: CASSSGLAGAIYNEQFF. The CDR3, as DNA: TGTGCCAGCAGTTCCGGACTAGCGGGAGCGATCTACAATGAGCAGTTCTTC. Full variable domain (missing parts from reference TRBV28 and TRBJ2-1): DVKVTQSSRYLVKRTGEKVFLECVQDMDHENMFWYRQDPGLGLRLIYFSYDVKMKEKGDIPEGYSVSREKKERFSLILESASTNQTSMYLCASSSGLAGAIYNEQFFGPGTRLTVL.

This chain links TRBV9 with TRBJ2-5, with 8 positions matching TRBD1. J lost 5 bases, V lost 3 bases, and 9 bases had no gene match. There are 15 residues in the CDR3. CDR1 is SGDLS, CDR2 YYNGEE, per germline. The CDR3 loop is CASSGQTGALETQYF. DNA of the CDR3: TGTGCCAGCAGCGGCCAGACAGGGGCTTTGGAGACCCAGTACTTC.

The chain uses TRBV5-1 and TRBJ2-1; the match to TRBD2 covers 7 bases. This CDR3 is 14 amino acids long. Trimming cost V 0 bases and J 14 bases; bases outside gene matches: 11. Per germline, CDR1 SGHRS and CDR2 YFSETQ. CDR3 amino acids: CASSLGLSGAREFF. Here the CDR3 DNA reads TGCGCCAGCAGCTTGGGGTTAAGCGGGGCCAGGGAGTTCTTC.

The chain is built from TRBV28 and TRBJ1-5, with a possible D match to TRBD1 (5 bases). This CDR3 spans 13 amino acids. Trimming took off 9 bases at V and 5 bases at J, with 14 bases between the two ends. CDR1 and CDR2 from the germline V gene are MDHEN and SYDVKM. DNA of the CDR3: TGTGCCAGTTCTGTGGGGGGGTATCAGCCCCAGCATTTT. It specifies CASSVGGYQPQHF.

The rearrangement joins TRBV18 to TRBJ1-3; 9 bases are shared with TRBD1. CDR3 length: 15 amino acids. The germline V gene has CDR1 KGHSH and CDR2 LQKENI. Unmatched junction bases numbered 5, after V lost 5 bases and J lost 3 bases. The CDR3 coding sequence is TGTGCCAGCTCAGCTAACAGGGGGCGTGGAAACACCATATATTTT. Protein product: CASSANRGRGNTIYF.

The rearrangement links TRBV15 to TRBJ1-5; possibly TRBD1 for D (5 bases). CDR3 size: 16 residues. V was cut by 1 base and J by 1 base, with 11 bases left in between. CDR1 and CDR2 from the germline V gene are LNHNV and YYDKDF (reference sequence). CDR3 residues: CATSRATRASNQPQHF. The CDR3 DNA follows: TGTGCCACCAGCAGAGCGACCAGGGCGAGCAATCAGCCCCAGCATTTT.

The CDR3 bases are TGTGCCAGCAGCTTTGGGGGACAGGGGGGAACCTACGAGCAGTACGTC. It yields the protein CASSFGGQGGTYEQYV. The chain links TRBV5-6 to TRBJ2-7; 11 bases agree with TRBD1. In germline, CDR1 is SGHDT, CDR2 YYEEEE. The V segment lost 2 bases and the J segment 2 bases; nucleotides outside the gene matches: 6. The CDR3 is 16 residues long.

The rearrangement uses TRBV7-2 and TRBJ1-1; possibly TRBD1 for D (6 bases). Deletions cut 7 bases from V and 4 bases from J, with 19 bases between. The CDR3 has 15 residues. Germline CDR1 is SGHTA and CDR2 is FQGNSA. CDR3 sequence: CASKLWDNIATEAFF. CDR3 sequence (DNA): TGTGCCAGCAAGTTGTGGGACAATATTGCCACTGAAGCTTTCTTT.

The V and J genes are TRBV18 and TRBJ2-2; D ambiguous. Germline CDR1 KGHSH, CDR2 LQKENI. This CDR3 is 16 amino acids long. V lost 0 bases and J 2 bases, leaving 10 bases between the germline ends. The CDR3 protein is CASSPPNGRNTGELFF. CDR3 bases: TGTGCCAGCTCACCACCGAACGGTCGAAACACCGGGGAGCTGTTTTTT.

The chain links TRBV5-1 to TRBJ2-3; D remains unclear. Germline CDR1 is SGHRS and CDR2 is YFSETQ. The V gene lost 2 bases and the J gene lost 1 base, with 11 bases spanning the gap. The CDR3 is made up of 15 amino acids. This CDR3 is CASSLNPIGTDTQYF. The DNA for the CDR3 is TGCGCCAGCAGCTTAAACCCGATAGGCACAGATACGCAGTATTTT.

The chain combines TRBV28 with TRBJ1-1, with 7 nucleotides matching TRBD1. The germline CDR1 and CDR2 sequences are MDHEN and SYDVKM. V lost 9 bases to trimming and J lost 4 bases; unmatched junction nucleotides: 11. The CDR3 is 14 amino acids. CDR3 sequence: CASSRGRLITEAFF. CDR3 nucleotide sequence: TGTGCCAGTTCGAGGGGGCGGTTAATCACTGAAGCTTTCTTT. Together with reference TRBV28 and TRBJ1-1, the CDR3 gives the full variable domain: DVKVTQSSRYLVKRTGEKVFLECVQDMDHENMFWYRQDPGLGLRLIYFSYDVKMKEKGDIPEGYSVSREKKERFSLILESASTNQTSMYLCASSRGRLITEAFFGQGTRLTVV.

The chain links TRBV30 to TRBJ1-1, with no clear D. Germline CDR1 reads GTSNPN; CDR2 reads SVGIG (reference sequence). This CDR3 has 11 residues. The germline V and J ends were trimmed by 3 bases and 7 bases, with 9 bases remaining between them. The CDR3 spells CAWRPGVEAFF. The CDR3, as DNA: TGTGCCTGGAGACCCGGGGTTGAAGCTTTCTTT.

The chain has TRBV10-3 and TRBJ1-1; 12 bases align to TRBD1. The CDR3 consists of 14 residues. CDR1 is ENHRY and CDR2 is SYGVKD in the germline V gene. Unmatched junction bases numbered 2, after V lost 8 bases and J lost 1 base. CDR3 protein: CAIGGQGANTEAFF. As DNA, the CDR3 is TGTGCCATCGGGGGACAGGGGGCGAACACTGAAGCTTTCTTT.

Written as DNA, the CDR3 is TGTGCCAGCAGCCGAGACAGGGGCCGAGGAAACACCATATATTTT. It translates to CASSRDRGRGNTIYF. The genes are TRBV11-3 and TRBJ1-3; 8 bases align to TRBD1. The ends lost 5 bases at V and 4 bases at J; junction bases unmatched: 7. This CDR3 is 15 amino acids long. Per the germline V gene, CDR1 is SGHNT and CDR2 is YENEEA.

This chain links TRBV13 with TRBJ2-2; 16 bases line up with TRBD2. V was clipped by 5 bases and J by 5 bases; unmatched bases: 11. The CDR3 is made up of 19 amino acids. Germline V gene lookup returns CDR1 PRHDT and CDR2 FYEKMQ (reference sequence). The CDR3 region is CASSPGLAGGPRRTGELFF. Written as DNA, the CDR3 is TGTGCCAGCAGCCCGGGACTAGCGGGAGGGCCGAGAAGGACCGGGGAGCTGTTTTTT.

The V call is TRBV5-1, the J call TRBJ2-7; 7 nucleotides align to TRBD1. The CDR3 contains 14 residues. V lost 0 bases and J lost 0; bases outside the gene matches: 0. CDR1 and CDR2 (germline): SGHRS, YFSETQ. CDR3 DNA: TGCGCCAGCAGCTTGGGACAGGGCTCCTACGAGCAGTACTTC. Its translation: CASSLGQGSYEQYF.

The gene calls are TRBV21-1 and TRBJ1-5. TRBV21-1 is annotated as a pseudogene. This CDR3 comprises 15 residues. The DNA for the CDR3 is TGTGCCAGCAGATCATCGGTAGAGGCGGGTCAGCCCCAGCATTTT. Encoded protein: CASRSSVEAGQPQHF.